This T cell receptor (beta chain) was captured by sequencing in a study of cytomegalovirus exposure and HLA in healthy donors. Primers: 60 Vbeta forward and 13 Jbeta reverse. Clones were sequenced by immunoSEQ multiplex PCR, and TCRdb holds only the in-frame ones, with some missing. The repertoire consists of about 140,000 clones, with 70% to 85% occurring once and the leading ten covering roughly 4.2%. CDR1 and CDR2 from the germline V gene are MNHNS and SASEGT. The CDR3 totals 14 residues. Trimming stripped 0 bases from V and 5 bases from J, with 8 bases between. General study findings and limits: Apparent HLA restriction characterized most CMV-associated TCR beta chains in a later analysis.

As regards this clone: Its antigen is undetermined.

Sequencing was done on a sample of PBMCs. The sequence was obtained from a man aged 35 to 55 in good health and CMV-seropositive. The gene calls are TRBV6-1 and TRBJ2-1, with D possibly TRBD1 on 6 matching bases. The CDR3 loop reads CASSEAGGHNEQFF. The CDR3 DNA reads as TGTGCCAGCAGTGAAGCAGGGGGACACAATGAGCAGTTCTTC.